This record covers a single TCR beta chain. PCR employed 60 Vbeta and 13 Jbeta primers. The table came from immunoSEQ multiplex PCR; TCRdb's copy has only in-frame clones and leaves some out. The table has some 150,000 clones, 80% to 90% seen once. The data stem from a study of cytomegalovirus exposure and HLA in healthy donors. The germline V gene encodes CDR1 MNHEY and CDR2 SVGAGI. CDR3 length equals 14 residues. The V and J ends lost 0 bases and 4 bases respectively, with 10 bases between them. J is TRBJ2-7 and V is TRBV6-5, with D perhaps TRBD2 (6 bases). Sequencing was done on a sample of PBMCs. The sequence was collected from a woman between 18 and 29 years old in good health and CMV-seronegative. The CDR3 DNA sequence: TGTGCCAGCAGTTACTCGGAGGGGCGTTACGAGCAGTACTTC. Amino acid sequence: CASSYSEGRYEQYF.